Listed here are 5 T cell receptor beta chains from one sample, sequenced in a study of blood T cell repertoires in COVID-19 (dated by TCRdb to 2020 to 2021). The library was produced with the immunoSEQ multiplex PCR assay. Drawn from immuneACCESS, this table holds only the in-frame rearrangements with V and J called that TCRdb kept. Clones are partly lost; checked studies trace under half to an unresolved V gene and leave the rest unexplained. Across this sample there are 52,000 or so clones, with 82% seen only once. The biggest ten clones account for roughly 6.4% of the sample. Sequenced: peripheral blood. These receptors originate from a human donor in a cohort sampled during active or convalescent COVID-19.

The chain links TRBV7-2 to TRBJ2-1; perhaps TRBD1 as D (6 bases). The CDR3 runs 18 residues. Germline V gene data show CDR1 as SGHTA and CDR2 as FQGNSA. V was clipped by 5 bases and J by 4 bases, with 24 bases between them. The CDR3 DNA follows: TGTGCCAGCAGCGCCACCTTGAACGACAGGTGGTTGTACAATGAGCAGTTCTTC. It yields the protein CASSATLNDRWLYNEQFF.

J is TRBJ2-7 and V is TRBV2, with 9 bases fitting TRBD1. CDR1 is SNHLY and CDR2 is FYNNEI in the germline V gene. CDR3 size: 12 residues. The V segment lost 8 bases and the J segment 3 bases; nucleotides outside the gene matches: 2. CDR3 DNA: TGTGCCAGCTGGACAGGGGTCTACGAGCAGTACTTC. Protein: CASWTGVYEQYF.

This rearrangement joins TRBV27 to TRBJ1-6; D uncertain. The CDR3 sequence is 12 residues long. Trimming took off 6 bases at V and 8 bases at J, with 8 bases between the two ends. CDR1 and CDR2 (germline): MNHEY, SMNVEV (reference sequence). CDR3 sequence reads: CASRFADSPLHF. The CDR3 DNA is TGTGCCAGCAGGTTCGCGGATTCACCCCTCCACTTT.

This sequence joins TRBV5-1 and TRBJ1-2, with D possibly being TRBD1 (6 bases). V lost 0 bases to trimming and J lost 7 bases, with 10 bases between them. This CDR3 has 13 residues. Germline CDR1 and CDR2: SGHRS and YFSETQ. As DNA, the CDR3 is TGCGCCAGCAGCTTGGCCGGGACATCTGGCTACACCTTC. It specifies CASSLAGTSGYTF.

The J gene is TRBJ1-5, the V gene TRBV10-3; a possible D gene is TRBD1 (5 bases). Trimming stripped 3 bases from V and 0 bases from J, with 12 bases between. The CDR3 spans 16 residues. Germline CDR1 ENHRY, CDR2 SYGVKD. The CDR3 reads CAISESTGVSNQPQHF. For the CDR3, the DNA is TGTGCCATCAGTGAATCTACAGGCGTTAGCAATCAGCCCCAGCATTTT.